This TCR beta chain was profiled in a study of CD8+CD57+ T cells in acquired aplastic anemia. Study information: The average for DNA from sorted CD4+ and CD8+ cells was 3 to 3.5 ug. Study results and caveats: Between patients and controls, 25 to 35 CD8+ CDR3 sequences were found in common. Patients and controls had CD8+ Simpson's diversity values that were not significantly distinct.

Points on this clonotype: Antigen specificity is unknown.

CDR1 is DFQATT and CDR2 is SNEGSKA in the germline V gene (reference sequence). Trimming pared 3 bases from V and 3 bases from J, leaving 5 bases between. The CDR3 is 12 amino acids. For CDR3 and TCR beta VDJ profiling, genomic DNA was the template used. TCRdb processed the reads anew with MiXCR; each CDR3 protein has one entry. This sample has 200,000 to 250,000 distinct CDR3 sequences, with 55% to 65% found just once. CD8+CD57+ cell expansion, shown by flow cytometry, had occurred in the patients selected for sequencing. Patients, without exception, had severe acquired aplastic anemia. This clonotype originated in a human donor with aplastic anemia. The chain carries TRBV20-1 and TRBJ2-2, with D hard to call. The material sequenced was sorted CD4+, CD8+, or CD8+CD57+ T cells (not recorded which) from PBMCs. The CDR3 is CSASVYTGELFF. As DNA, the CDR3 is TGCAGTGCTAGCGTCTACACCGGGGAGCTGTTTTTT.